The 18 T cell receptor beta chains presented below share a single source sample, sequenced in a study of patients and donors after allogeneic stem cell transplantation. In TCRdb, the RT-PCR reads were re-called with MiXCR into one record per CDR3 protein. The data contain about 210,000 distinct CDR3 sequences, more than 35% of them seen just once; the ten biggest clones take up around a tenth. Specimen: blood, either unsorted or a sorted T cell fraction (not recorded which). Receptors were obtained from a human donor who was either an allogeneic HSCT recipient or a stem cell or donor lymphocyte infusion donor (not recorded which). It is not recorded whose cells these are; they may come from a transplant donor.

This clonotype was found a few times. The chain joins TRBV27 to TRBJ1-1; D gene uncertain. CDR1 is MNHEY and CDR2 is SMNVEV in the germline V gene (reference sequence). This CDR3 region has 14 residues. Trimming stripped 6 bases from V and 4 bases from J, with 15 bases between. The chain's CDR3 is CASSSRLGLTEAFF. In DNA, the CDR3 is TGTGCCAGCAGCAGCAGGTTAGGGCTCACTGAAGCTTTCTTT.

This clonotype was counted only a few times. The chain combines TRBV12-3 or TRBV12-4 with TRBJ2-1, with no clear D. V gave up 2 bases and J gave up 5 bases, with 10 bases separating them. This CDR3 has 14 amino acids. CDR3 bases: TGTGCCAGCAGTTTACCCGGGTCGGACAATGAGCAGTTCTTC. It yields the protein CASSLPGSDNEQFF.

This chain links TRBV6-2 or TRBV6-3 with TRBJ2-1, with D possibly matching TRBD1 (5 bases). The V and J ends lost 8 bases and 9 bases respectively, with 17 bases between them. Germline V gene lookup returns CDR1 MNHEY and CDR2 SVGEGT. This CDR3 region has 13 residues. The CDR3: CASGRRTWSEQFF. The CDR3, as DNA: TGTGCCAGCGGCAGAAGGACATGGAGTGAGCAGTTCTTC.

The chain carries TRBV5-1 and TRBJ2-5; a weak D match, TRBD1 (5 bases). Germline CDR1 and CDR2: SGHRS and YFSETQ. The CDR3 sequence is 15 residues long. The V end was cut by 0 bases, the J end by 3 bases, with 12 bases between. As DNA, the CDR3 is TGCGCCAGCAGCTTGGAGGGGTTGAAGAAAGAGACCCAGTACTTC. The encoded protein is CASSLEGLKKETQYF. The full variable domain, rest sourced from reference TRBV5-1 and TRBJ2-5, is KAGVTQTPRYLIKTRGQQVTLSCSPISGHRSVSWYQQTPGQGLQFLFEYFSETQRNKGNFPGRFSGRQFSNSRSEMNVSTLELGDSALYLCASSLEGLKKETQYFGPGTRLLVL.

The chain employs TRBV20-1 and TRBJ2-1; D is perhaps TRBD2 (5 bases). The CDR3 is 12 residues long. The germline CDR1 and CDR2 sequences are DFQATT and SNEGSKA (reference sequence). V was pared by 5 bases and J by 8 bases, with 13 bases between. CDR3 nucleotide sequence: TGCAGTGCTTCCGGACTTGTCCATGAGCAGTTCTTC. Residues: CSASGLVHEQFF.

This clonotype turned up a few times. The chain uses TRBV5-1 and TRBJ1-3; 7 nucleotides agree with TRBD1. In germline, CDR1 is SGHRS, CDR2 YFSETQ. The ends lost 3 bases at V and 2 bases at J; junction bases unmatched: 2. This CDR3 has 14 amino acids. The CDR3 nucleotides read TGCGCCAGCAGCTCAGACAGGGCTGGAAACACCATATATTTT. This translates into CASSSDRAGNTIYF.

This clonotype is a singleton in its sample. V is TRBV4-1 and J is TRBJ2-1; D is unclear. Germline assignment: CDR1 MGHRA and CDR2 YSYEKL. The germline V and J ends were trimmed by 1 base and 6 bases, with 13 bases remaining between them. The CDR3 contains 15 residues. DNA for the CDR3: TGCGCCAGCAGCCAAGGCTGGTTAAAGGTCAATGAGCAGTTCTTC. This translates into CASSQGWLKVNEQFF.

This clonotype showed up just a few times. CDR3 nucleotide sequence: TGTGCCAGCAGCCAAGGAGAGGTTGGTGGCTACACCTTC. Amino acid sequence: CASSQGEVGGYTF. J is TRBJ1-2 and V is TRBV14, with D unclear. The CDR3 runs 13 residues. Per the germline V gene, CDR1 is SGHDN and CDR2 is FVKESK. Trimming pared 1 base from V and 7 bases from J, leaving 10 bases between.

The rearrangement uses TRBV29-1 and TRBJ1-1; the D is unclear. Trimming left V 7 bases short and J 1 base short, with 13 bases between. The CDR3 spans 13 residues. Per germline, CDR1 SQVTM and CDR2 ANQGSEA. CDR3 sequence reads: CSAHQQENTEAFF. The CDR3 DNA follows: TGCAGCGCCCATCAGCAGGAGAACACTGAAGCTTTCTTT.

This clonotype occurred a few times. The V call is TRBV5-1, the J call TRBJ1-6; D is undetermined. Germline-derived CDR1 and CDR2 are SGHRS and YFSETQ. Trimming took 2 bases from V and 0 from J, leaving 9 bases between them. The CDR3 has 16 amino acids. This CDR3 reads CASSFRGNSYNSPLHF. DNA of the CDR3: TGCGCCAGCAGCTTCCGAGGGAACTCCTATAATTCACCCCTCCACTTT.

This chain joins TRBV5-1 and TRBJ2-7; D uncertain. V was shortened by 3 bases and J by 5 bases, with 9 bases between the two germline ends. The germline gives CDR1 SGHRS, CDR2 YFSETQ. The CDR3 sequence is 12 residues long. This chain's CDR3 is CASSSGRDEQYF. The CDR3 bases are TGCGCCAGCAGCTCCGGAAGGGACGAGCAGTACTTC. The full variable domain, rest sourced from reference TRBV5-1 and TRBJ2-7, is KAGVTQTPRYLIKTRGQQVTLSCSPISGHRSVSWYQQTPGQGLQFLFEYFSETQRNKGNFPGRFSGRQFSNSRSEMNVSTLELGDSALYLCASSSGRDEQYFGPGTRLTVT.

This chain connects TRBV29-1 to TRBJ1-2; D gene uncertain. The germline V gene has CDR1 SQVTM and CDR2 ANQGSEA. V was cut by 6 bases and J by 1 base, with 9 bases left in between. This CDR3 comprises 12 residues. The CDR3 protein is CSVATHNYGYTF. The CDR3 DNA reads TGCAGCGTCGCGACCCATAACTATGGCTACACCTTC.

The V call is TRBV29-1, the J call TRBJ2-4; no firm D call. Trimming removed 4 bases from V and 1 base from J, with 11 bases in between. This CDR3 region has 14 residues. Germline-derived CDR1 and CDR2 are SQVTM and ANQGSEA. DNA for the CDR3: TGCAGCGTTGTAGCCGGGCCCGCCAAAAACATTCAGTACTTC. The encoded protein is CSVVAGPAKNIQYF.

This chain joins TRBV29-1 and TRBJ2-3, with D tentatively TRBD2 (5 bases). The CDR3 has 14 residues. Trimming pared 8 bases from V and 0 bases from J, leaving 15 bases between. Germline V CDR1 and CDR2: SQVTM, ANQGSEA. This CDR3 reads CSSGGGTSTDTQYF. As DNA, the CDR3 is TGCAGCAGCGGAGGCGGTACAAGCACAGATACGCAGTATTTT.

J is TRBJ2-7 and V is TRBV15; 11 bases fit TRBD2. J lost 3 bases, V lost 3 bases, and 4 bases had no gene match. The CDR3 runs to 15 residues. The germline V gene has CDR1 LNHNV and CDR2 YYDKDF (reference sequence). The CDR3 loop reads CATSSFTSGGYEQYF. CDR3 nucleotide sequence: TGTGCCACCAGCAGCTTCACTAGCGGGGGCTACGAGCAGTACTTC.

This clonotype was seen a few times. The V call is TRBV10-3, the J call TRBJ1-2, with no clear D. The CDR3 loop spans 14 amino acids. Germline V gene sequence: CDR1 ENHRY, CDR2 SYGVKD. With 8 bases removed from V and 5 bases from J, the gap between germline ends came to 18 bases. The CDR3 DNA sequence: TGTGCCATCCAGCGCACAGCCGCTTGGTATGGCTACACCTTC. It is translated as CAIQRTAAWYGYTF.

V gene TRBV6-6 combines with J gene TRBJ1-5; TRBD1 might be the D (5 bases). Trimming pared 4 bases from V and 7 bases from J, leaving 14 bases between. Germline assignment: CDR1 MNHNY and CDR2 SVGAGI (reference sequence). The CDR3 is 14 amino acids. CDR3: CASSFQTREQPQHF. The CDR3 DNA follows: TGTGCCAGCAGTTTCCAGACCAGGGAGCAGCCCCAGCATTTT.

V gene TRBV4-2 combines with J gene TRBJ2-1; D unclear. CDR1 and CDR2 (germline): LGHNA, YNFKEQ. V was cut by 0 bases and J by 3 bases, with 9 bases left in between. The CDR3 has 15 residues. The CDR3 sequence: CASSQDLNFYNEQFF. The CDR3 DNA reads as TGTGCCAGCAGCCAAGATCTGAACTTCTACAATGAGCAGTTCTTC.